The 32 T cell receptor beta chains below come from one sample, sequenced in a study of vaccination and CD4 T cells after COVID-19. These TCRs are of unknown antigen specificity. Treatment: approximately nine-day PBMC culture with coronavirus spike peptide pools or control peptides (ViraFEST assay). The unexposed donor gave CD4+ T cells before the COVID-19 pandemic (2011-2018). Sequenced with the Oncomine TCR Beta short-read assay was DNA taken from cultured CD4+ T cells. TCRdb ran MiXCR on the PCR reads and lists one entry per CDR3 protein. The sample has about 7,000 distinct CDR3 sequences, around 39% seen once; the top ten hold around 21%. The material sequenced was CD4+ T cells from blood, cultured in vitro. These TCRs come from a human donor in good health.

The chain is built from TRBV19 and TRBJ1-1; D not certain. CDR1 is LNHDA and CDR2 is SQIVND in the germline V gene (reference sequence). There are 15 residues in the CDR3. Between the trimmed V and J ends, which lost 3 bases and 1 base, there was a span of 12 bases. DNA for the CDR3: TGTGCCAGTAGTATCACTCCCCGAGGGAACACTGAAGCTTTCTTT. It codes for CASSITPRGNTEAFF.

As regards this clonotype: This may arise from a read error, as a much more abundant clone is one base away. The chain combines TRBV6-4 with TRBJ2-2; D is ambiguous. The CDR3 sequence is 14 residues long. CDR1 and CDR2 from the germline V gene are MRHNA and SNTAGT. Trimming removed 1 base from V and 3 bases from J, with 6 bases in between. Here the CDR3 reads CASSDFTDTGELFF. In DNA form, the CDR3 reads TGTGCCAGCAGTGACTTCACAGACACCGGGGAGCTGTTTTTT.

This chain connects TRBV12-3 or TRBV12-4 to TRBJ1-1, with D maybe TRBD1 (6 bases). The CDR3 length is 14 residues. V dropped 3 bases and J dropped 0 bases, with 8 bases sitting between them. The CDR3 bases are TGTGCCAGCAGTTTTGGACAGCTGAACACTGAAGCTTTCTTT. Its protein product is CASSFGQLNTEAFF.

The chain couples TRBV25-1 to TRBJ1-6; no firm D call. V lost 5 bases to trimming and J lost 7 bases, with 24 bases between them. From germline, CDR1 is MGHDK and CDR2 SYGVNS. The CDR3 totals 18 residues. The CDR3 region has the DNA TGTGCCAGCAGTCCAGTCACCAGAACCGGGGTCGTGAATTCACCCCTCCACTTT. Residues: CASSPVTRTGVVNSPLHF.

The rearrangement links TRBV18 to TRBJ1-2, with 11 bases lining up with TRBD1. CDR3 length equals 13 residues. After removal of 4 bases from V and 8 bases from J, the junction contained 3 bases not matched to a gene. Germline CDR1 KGHSH, CDR2 LQKENI. The CDR3 protein is CASSLRDRGGYTF. Here the CDR3 DNA reads TGTGCCAGCTCACTCCGGGACAGGGGGGGCTACACCTTC.

The chain is built from TRBV6-1 and TRBJ2-6; D unclear. CDR1 is MNHNS, CDR2 SASEGT, per germline. The CDR3 loop spans 16 amino acids. Trimming stripped 5 bases from V and 0 bases from J, with 11 bases between. This CDR3 is CASSKRRSSGANVLTF. The CDR3 DNA reads as TGTGCCAGCAGTAAAAGACGGAGCTCTGGGGCCAACGTCCTGACTTTC.

V gene TRBV6-4 combines with J gene TRBJ2-3, with TRBD2 matching 10 bases. Germline assignment: CDR1 MRHNA and CDR2 SNTAGT. With 3 bases clipped from V and 7 bases from J, the junction kept 7 bases outside the gene matches. The CDR3 has 15 amino acids. DNA for the CDR3: TGTGCCAGCAGTGATACAGCGGGGGGGCCATATACGCAGTATTTT. Protein: CASSDTAGGPYTQYF.

J is TRBJ1-1 and V is TRBV6-2 or TRBV6-3; possibly TRBD1 for D (5 bases). The CDR3 runs to 14 residues. In germline, CDR1 is MNHEY, CDR2 SVGEGT. V was pared by 0 bases and J by 4 bases, with 9 bases between. The CDR3 bases are TGTGCCAGCAGTTACTCGAGGGGAGGCACTGAAGCTTTCTTT. Translation: CASSYSRGGTEAFF.

This clonotype was observed a handful of times. This chain connects TRBV20-1 to TRBJ1-4, with 8 bases aligning to TRBD1. The trim removed 6 bases at V and 13 bases at J, leaving 16 bases unmatched. CDR1 is DFQATT and CDR2 is SNEGSKA in the germline V gene (reference sequence). This CDR3 comprises 14 residues. CDR3 bases: TGCAGTGCCGGATTACAGGGGGGTTACAGGGGACTGTTTTTT. Amino acids: CSAGLQGGYRGLFF.

This clonotype was detected a few times. The rearrangement joins TRBV7-9 to TRBJ1-1, with D perhaps TRBD1 (5 bases). In germline, CDR1 is SEHNR, CDR2 FQNEAQ (reference sequence). The CDR3 runs 13 residues. V was pared by 2 bases and J by 8 bases, with 12 bases between. DNA for the CDR3: TGTGCCAGCAGCTTACAGGGTGGAGCAGAAGCTTTCTTT. The encoded protein is CASSLQGGAEAFF.

This clonotype was recorded a few times. The gene calls are TRBV6-1 and TRBJ1-2; 11 bases align to TRBD1. With V trimmed by 5 bases and J by 8 bases, 4 bases remained unmatched. The CDR3 length is 13 residues. Germline CDR1 is MNHNS and CDR2 is SASEGT. The DNA of the CDR3 is TGTGCCAGCAGTAAACGGGACAGGGGGGGCTACACCTTC. This codes for CASSKRDRGGYTF.

The rearrangement joins TRBV20-1 to TRBJ1-5; D may be TRBD1 (6 bases). V was shortened by 6 bases and J by 7 bases, with 19 bases between the two germline ends. The CDR3 spans 14 residues. Germline V gives CDR1 DFQATT, CDR2 SNEGSKA (reference sequence). The CDR3 spells CSAQQGGVDQPQHF. DNA for the CDR3: TGCAGTGCCCAACAGGGAGGGGTAGACCAGCCCCAGCATTTT.

This clonotype occurred a few times. This CDR3 reads CASSEGRLTGRFSGANVLTF. As DNA, the CDR3 is TGTGCCAGCAGTGAGGGCCGCCTGACGGGGCGGTTCTCTGGGGCCAACGTCCTGACTTTC. J is TRBJ2-6 and V is TRBV6-1; possibly TRBD1 or TRBD2 for D (5 bases each). The V gene lost 3 bases and the J gene lost 0 bases, with 21 bases spanning the gap. The CDR3 contains 20 residues. CDR1 MNHNS and CDR2 SASEGT come from the germline V gene.

This clonotype was seen only a few times. The gene calls are TRBV7-9 and TRBJ1-2; 8 bases match TRBD1. This CDR3 has 16 residues. Germline trimming cut 2 bases from V and 4 bases from J; bases unmatched to any gene: 9. Looked up from germline, CDR1 is SEHNR and CDR2 is FQNEAQ (reference sequence). The CDR3 here is CASSLTFPGTGYGYTF. CDR3 DNA: TGTGCCAGCAGCTTAACGTTCCCCGGGACAGGCTATGGCTACACCTTC.

This clonotype was found a few times. The chain couples TRBV6-1 to TRBJ1-2; possibly TRBD1 for D (6 bases). The V end was cut by 0 bases, the J end by 8 bases, with 16 bases between. The germline gives CDR1 MNHNS, CDR2 SASEGT. The CDR3 spans 15 residues. CDR3 in DNA: TGTGCCAGCAGTGAAGCAGGGGGGGTATTGTGGGGCTACACCTTC. This codes for CASSEAGGVLWGYTF.

The J gene is TRBJ1-5, the V gene TRBV19; a weak D match, TRBD1 (6 bases). Germline V CDR1 and CDR2: LNHDA, SQIVND (reference sequence). V lost 9 bases, J lost 0 bases, and 12 bases lay in between. The CDR3 spans 14 residues. The CDR3 protein is CASSTGFSNQPQHF. The CDR3 bases are TGTGCCAGCAGCACAGGGTTTAGCAATCAGCCCCAGCATTTT.

The chain joins TRBV7-3 to TRBJ1-1; a weak D match, TRBD1 (5 bases). The CDR3 totals 14 residues. CDR1 is SGHTA, CDR2 FQGTGA, per germline. V lost 5 bases to trimming and J lost 2 bases, with 12 bases between them. The CDR3: CASSPRQGNTEAFF. For the CDR3, the DNA is TGTGCCAGCAGCCCCCGCCAGGGAAACACTGAAGCTTTCTTT.

The chain couples TRBV10-2 to TRBJ1-1; D gene uncertain. The V end lost 6 bases, the J end lost 7 bases, and 15 bases lay between the germline ends. The CDR3 totals 13 residues. Germline lookup yields CDR1 WSHSY and CDR2 SAAADI. CDR3 in amino acids: CASRKDLVVEAFF. CDR3 in DNA: TGCGCCAGCAGAAAAGACCTCGTGGTTGAAGCTTTCTTT.

V usage is TRBV4-1 and J usage is TRBJ1-5, with 8 bases that match TRBD1. V lost 1 base and J lost 1; bases outside the gene matches: 0. This CDR3 region has 15 residues. The germline gives CDR1 MGHRA, CDR2 YSYEKL. The CDR3 DNA reads TGCGCCAGCAGCCAAGGGGACAGGAGCAATCAGCCCCAGCATTTT. Encoded protein: CASSQGDRSNQPQHF.

The chain employs TRBV2 and TRBJ1-2, with a tentative D call TRBD1 (5 bases). CDR3 length: 14 residues. Deletions cut 7 bases from V and 4 bases from J, with 16 bases between. Germline V gene data show CDR1 as SNHLY and CDR2 as FYNNEI. The CDR3 sequence is CASKARDSGYGYTF. CDR3 sequence (DNA): TGTGCCAGCAAGGCCAGGGATTCCGGCTATGGCTACACCTTC.

The chain uses TRBV6-1 and TRBJ2-7; possible D gene TRBD1, 6 bases. The CDR3 extends over 15 amino acids. Per germline, CDR1 MNHNS and CDR2 SASEGT. Trimming took off 6 bases at V and 3 bases at J, with 18 bases between the two ends. The CDR3 region has the DNA TGTGCCAGCAGCCGAGTGACTGGGGGCAACTACGAGCAGTACTTC. Encoded protein: CASSRVTGGNYEQYF.

The J gene is TRBJ1-5, the V gene TRBV6-1, with D unclear. Germline loops: CDR1 MNHNS, CDR2 SASEGT. V was shortened by 3 bases and J by 6 bases, with 15 bases between the two germline ends. This CDR3 is 15 amino acids long. The CDR3 sequence: CASSDTVDGVQPQHF. CDR3 nucleotides: TGTGCCAGCAGTGACACCGTCGATGGAGTTCAGCCCCAGCATTTT.

This clonotype was seen more than once but under ten times. V gene TRBV6-2 or TRBV6-3 combines with J gene TRBJ1-5; perhaps TRBD1 as D (5 bases). Germline loops: CDR1 MNHEY, CDR2 SVGEGT. The CDR3 loop spans 14 amino acids. Trimming stripped 2 bases from V and 3 bases from J, with 8 bases between. The CDR3 reads CASSYGGDNQPQHF. DNA for the CDR3: TGTGCCAGCAGTTACGGGGGGGACAATCAGCCCCAGCATTTT.

The chain links TRBV20-1 to TRBJ2-3, with no clear D. The CDR3 totals 11 residues. Germline CDR1 DFQATT, CDR2 SNEGSKA (reference sequence). Trimming took 6 bases from V and 8 from J, leaving 12 bases between them. The CDR3 reads CSAPIDGTQYF. The CDR3 DNA sequence: TGCAGTGCCCCCATAGACGGTACGCAGTATTTT.

By sample fraction, this clonotype is large. Written as DNA, the CDR3 is TGTGCCAGCAGCTTAGAGGGCGGGCAGCGTACGCAGTATTTT. Translated, it gives CASSLEGGQRTQYF. The chain uses TRBV7-9 and TRBJ2-3, with D possibly being TRBD2 (5 bases). Germline values: CDR1 SEHNR, CDR2 FQNEAQ (reference sequence). The CDR3 consists of 14 residues. The ends were cut back, 1 base at V and 8 bases at J, with 13 bases in the middle.

The V and J genes are TRBV7-9 and TRBJ1-6; TRBD1 might be the D (5 bases). Germline-derived CDR1 and CDR2 are SEHNR and FQNEAQ (reference sequence). Trimming cost V 5 bases and J 6 bases, with 26 bases left between them. This CDR3 is built from 19 residues. This chain's CDR3 is CASSIGLQRGGSGNSPLHF. For the CDR3, the DNA is TGTGCCAGCAGCATCGGGCTACAGAGGGGAGGTTCGGGTAATTCACCCCTCCACTTT. The whole variable domain, filled in from reference TRBV7-9 and TRBJ1-6, reads DTGVSQNPRHKITKRGQNVTFRCDPISEHNRLYWYRQTLGQGPEFLTYFQNEAQLEKSRLLSDRFSAERPKGSFSTLEIQRTEQGDSAMYLCASSIGLQRGGSGNSPLHFGNGTRLTVT.

The chain recombines TRBV20-1 with TRBJ2-1, with 8 nucleotides matching TRBD2. The CDR3 is made up of 16 amino acids. V dropped 0 bases and J dropped 4; count of bases not matched to a gene: 8. Germline V gene data show CDR1 as DFQATT and CDR2 as SNEGSKA (reference sequence). CDR3 sequence (DNA): TGCAGTGCTAGAGATAGGTTACTAGCGGTTTACAATGAGCAGTTCTTC. This encodes CSARDRLLAVYNEQFF.

Turning to this clonotype: A junction boundary mismatches the germline segment, possibly from a read error. This chain uses TRBV7-9 with TRBJ1-5, with a possible D match to TRBD1 (5 bases). The length of the CDR3 is 15 residues. CDR1 is SEHNR and CDR2 is FQNEAQ in the germline V gene (reference sequence). CDR3 in amino acids: CASSRDGANNQPQHF. DNA of the CDR3: TGCGCCAGCAGTCGGGACGGAGCTAACAATCAGCCCCAGCATTTT.

This clonotype was observed a single time. V gene TRBV27 combines with J gene TRBJ1-6, with D hard to call. V lost 8 bases, J lost 9 bases, and 11 bases lay in between. The CDR3 has 12 residues. CDR1 is MNHEY, CDR2 SMNVEV, per germline (reference sequence). The CDR3 reads CASGPTGSPLHF. CDR3 in DNA: TGTGCCAGCGGTCCGACTGGTTCACCCCTCCACTTT.

The genes are TRBV7-9 and TRBJ1-6, with D possibly matching TRBD1 (5 bases). CDR1 SEHNR and CDR2 FQNEAQ come from the germline V gene (reference sequence). CDR3 size: 16 residues. V lost 1 base, J lost 8 bases, and 15 bases lay in between. The CDR3 nucleotides read TGTGCCAGCAGCTTAGAGGGCAGGGAAATTCATTCACCCCTCCACTTT. Protein sequence: CASSLEGREIHSPLHF.

The rearrangement links TRBV6-1 to TRBJ1-2, with 8 positions matching TRBD1. This CDR3 is 13 amino acids long. Germline V lookup: CDR1 MNHNS, CDR2 SASEGT. J lost 10 bases, V lost 6 bases, and 10 bases had no gene match. In nucleotides, the CDR3 is TGTGCCAGCAGCCTAAATACAGGGGGGGACTACACCTTC. It encodes CASSLNTGGDYTF.

In its sample, this clonotype was seen once. V usage is TRBV5-4 and J usage is TRBJ2-2; 8 bases agree with TRBD1. The CDR3 is 17 residues long. CDR1 and CDR2 (germline): SGHNT, YYREEE (reference sequence). V lost 4 bases to trimming and J lost 6 bases; unmatched junction nucleotides: 14. The CDR3 bases are TGTGCCAGCAGCGCCGGGCAGGGGGCCCCTCCCGCCGGGGAGCTGTTTTTT. It yields the protein CASSAGQGAPPAGELFF.